This TCR beta chain was captured by sequencing in a study of blood T cell repertoires in COVID-19. This clone was picked up one time. Clones were sequenced by immunoSEQ multiplex PCR, and TCRdb holds only the in-frame ones, with some missing. The sample holds 70,000 to 80,000 clones, more than 75% seen once. V lost 0 bases, J lost 8 bases, and 12 bases lay in between. CDR1 is LNHNV and CDR2 is YYDKDF in the germline V gene (reference sequence). The CDR3 has 14 residues. This clonotype was sampled from a human donor in a cohort sampled during active COVID-19. Material for sequencing was peripheral blood. The chain combines TRBV15 with TRBJ2-3; maybe TRBD2 (6 bases). This chain's CDR3 is CATSRDGGASTQYF. CDR3 sequence (DNA): TGTGCCACCAGCAGAGACGGGGGAGCGTCTACGCAGTATTTT.